These 8 T cell receptor beta chains were sequenced from one sample in a study of blood T cell repertoires in COVID-19. The table came from immunoSEQ multiplex PCR; TCRdb's copy has only in-frame clones and leaves some out. This table holds about 250,000 clones, approximately 84% found once. Sequences were obtained from PBMCs or T cells enriched from blood (not recorded which). These receptors all stem from a woman aged 50 to 60 who had been exposed to COVID-19.

The CDR3 nucleotides read TGCGCCAGCAGCCGGGTCAGACCGGGACAGGGCGGTTTGCATGAGCAGTTCTTC. Protein sequence: CASSRVRPGQGGLHEQFF. The chain combines TRBV5-1 with TRBJ2-1; 9 bases match TRBD1. The CDR3 totals 18 residues. Trimming removed 4 bases from V and 8 bases from J; junction bases left unmatched: 19. Germline assignment: CDR1 SGHRS and CDR2 YFSETQ. Based on the CDR3 plus reference TRBV5-1 and TRBJ2-1, the full variable domain is KAGVTQTPRYLIKTRGQQVTLSCSPISGHRSVSWYQQTPGQGLQFLFEYFSETQRNKGNFPGRFSGRQFSNSRSEMNVSTLELGDSALYLCASSRVRPGQGGLHEQFFGPGTRLTVL.

This clone turned up a few times. J is TRBJ2-5 and V is TRBV18, with 7 bases fitting TRBD2. Per germline, CDR1 KGHSH and CDR2 LQKENI. With V trimmed by 1 base and J by 7 bases, 6 bases remained unmatched. There are 14 residues in the CDR3. The CDR3 bases are TGTGCCAGCTCACCACTCGGAGGGGAGGGGACCCAGTACTTC. Amino acids: CASSPLGGEGTQYF.

The rearrangement uses TRBV12-3 or TRBV12-4 and TRBJ1-6; 8 bases are a match to TRBD1. The CDR3 is made up of 13 amino acids. J gave up 7 bases and V 5 bases, and 1 base lay outside the gene matches. The CDR3 here is CASSQGANSPLHF. Written as DNA, the CDR3 is TGTGCCAGCAGTCAGGGGGCGAATTCACCCCTCCACTTT.

The count of this clone is one. The V gene is TRBV6-5, the J gene TRBJ1-6; TRBD1 agrees at 7 bases. This CDR3 has 14 amino acids. CDR1 is MNHEY and CDR2 is SVGAGI in the germline V gene. V lost 2 bases to trimming and J lost 14 bases; unmatched junction nucleotides: 9. The CDR3: CASSYGQATGALHF. In DNA form, the CDR3 reads TGTGCCAGCAGTTACGGACAGGCCACGGGGGCCCTCCACTTT.

This chain connects TRBV30 to TRBJ2-3; the D gene is possibly TRBD2 (7 bases). This CDR3 spans 15 amino acids. Germline lookup yields CDR1 GTSNPN and CDR2 SVGIG (reference sequence). Trimming pared 0 bases from V and 3 bases from J, leaving 13 bases between. The CDR3 coding sequence is TGTGCCTGGAGTGTAGGAGGGGGGGCAACAGATACGCAGTATTTT. Translating it yields CAWSVGGGATDTQYF.

The chain's CDR3 is CAISEEGGVGYTF. CDR3 nucleotides: TGTGCCATCAGTGAGGAGGGGGGGGTCGGCTACACCTTC. This rearrangement joins TRBV10-3 to TRBJ1-2; tentative D call: TRBD1 (6 bases). Germline-derived CDR1 and CDR2 are ENHRY and SYGVKD. The V gene lost 2 bases and the J gene lost 8 bases, with 12 bases spanning the gap. The CDR3 is 13 residues long.

V gene TRBV7-9 combines with J gene TRBJ2-1; perhaps TRBD2 as D (6 bases). V gave up 5 bases and J gave up 7 bases, with 21 bases separating them. Per the germline V gene, CDR1 is SEHNR and CDR2 is FQNEAQ (reference sequence). The CDR3 loop spans 16 amino acids. CDR3 loop: CASSRAGPSSGNEQFF. CDR3 nucleotides: TGTGCCAGCAGCCGTGCGGGGCCCTCCTCGGGGAATGAGCAGTTCTTC.

CDR3 loop: CASSPTGSSGNTIYF. CDR3 DNA sequence: TGTGCCAGCAGCCCCACCGGGAGCTCTGGAAACACCATATATTTT. The chain carries TRBV7-2 and TRBJ1-3; the D is unclear. V lost 5 bases and J lost 0, with 11 bases in between. This CDR3 has 15 residues. The V gene's germline CDR1 is SGHTA and CDR2 FQGNSA.